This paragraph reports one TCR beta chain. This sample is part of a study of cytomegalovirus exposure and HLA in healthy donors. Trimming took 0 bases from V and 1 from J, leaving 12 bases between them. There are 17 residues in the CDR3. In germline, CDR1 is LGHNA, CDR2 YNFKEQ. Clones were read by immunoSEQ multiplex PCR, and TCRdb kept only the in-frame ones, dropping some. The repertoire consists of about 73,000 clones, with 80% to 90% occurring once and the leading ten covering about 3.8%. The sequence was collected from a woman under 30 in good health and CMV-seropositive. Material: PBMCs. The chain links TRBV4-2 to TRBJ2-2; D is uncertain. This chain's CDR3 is CASSQEFGSGNTGELFF. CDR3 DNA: TGTGCCAGCAGCCAAGAGTTTGGTAGTGGGAACACCGGGGAGCTGTTTTTT.